The sequence of this TCR delta chain was determined in a study of gammadelta T cells in human blood. Study outcomes and limitations: Microbial exposure appeared to drive polyclonal γδ T cell expansion after birth.

Germline V gives CDR1 TSWWSYY, CDR2 QGS. This CDR3 has 22 residues. Trimming at V came to 1 base and at J to 3 bases, leaving 25 bases not matched to a gene. This clone was seen more than once but under ten times. The target antigen is unknown. TCRdb made new clone calls on the RT-PCR reads using CATT. This sample has roughly 1,500 delta-chain clones, with 17% found just once. The origin of this receptor is a human donor. Source material: non-Vgamma9Vdelta2 gamma-delta T cells from infant blood. The chain has TRDV1 and TRDJ1; 8 bases fit TRDD3. For the CDR3, the DNA is TGTGCTCTTGGGGAACGCGAAGTCCCGGCGTTATTGGGGGATGGACGGGCCGATAAACTCATCTTT. Protein product: CALGEREVPALLGDGRADKLIF.